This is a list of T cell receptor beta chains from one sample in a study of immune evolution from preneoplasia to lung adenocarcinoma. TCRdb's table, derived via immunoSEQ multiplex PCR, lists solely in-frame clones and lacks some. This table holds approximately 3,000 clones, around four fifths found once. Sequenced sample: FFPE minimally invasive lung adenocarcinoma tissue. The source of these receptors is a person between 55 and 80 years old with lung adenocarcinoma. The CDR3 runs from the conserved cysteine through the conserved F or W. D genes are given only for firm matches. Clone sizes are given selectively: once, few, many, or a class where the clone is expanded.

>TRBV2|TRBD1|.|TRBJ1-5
CASSEGTGGNQPQHF
TGTGCCAGCAGTGAAGGAACAGGGGGCAATCAGCCCCAGCATTTT
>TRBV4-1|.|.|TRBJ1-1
CASSQYLPNTEAFF
TGCGCCAGCAGCCAATATCTCCCGAACACTGAAGCTTTCTTT
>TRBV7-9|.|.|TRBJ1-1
CASIGTGRGEAFF
TGTGCCAGCATCGGTACGGGACGAGGTGAAGCTTTCTTT
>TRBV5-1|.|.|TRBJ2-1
CASSTAHPAYNEQFF
TGCGCCAGCAGCACAGCTCACCCCGCCTACAATGAGCAGTTCTTC
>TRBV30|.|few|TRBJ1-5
CAWDRDGGNQPQHF
TGTGCCTGGGACCGGGATGGGGGTAATCAGCCCCAGCATTTT
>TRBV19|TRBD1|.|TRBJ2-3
CASRDRDTDTQYF
TGTGCCAGTAGAGACAGGGACACAGATACGCAGTATTTT
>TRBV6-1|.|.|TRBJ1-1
CASSERWDGTEAFF
TGTGCCAGCAGTGAGAGGTGGGACGGCACTGAAGCTTTCTTT
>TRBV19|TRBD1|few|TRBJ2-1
CASKGQGVWQFF
TGTGCCAGTAAAGGACAGGGGGTTTGGCAGTTCTTC
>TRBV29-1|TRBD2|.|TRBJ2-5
CSVEGGLAGGQETQYF
TGCAGCGTTGAAGGCGGACTAGCGGGAGGACAAGAGACCCAGTACTTC
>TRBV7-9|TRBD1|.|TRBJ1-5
CASSLGPSMAARGNQPQHF
TGTGCCAGCAGCTTAGGTCCCTCGATGGCGGCCAGGGGGAATCAGCCCCAGCATTTT
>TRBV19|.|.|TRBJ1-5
CASKKLAGGNQPQHF
TGTGCCAGTAAAAAGTTAGCGGGCGGCAATCAGCCCCAGCATTTT
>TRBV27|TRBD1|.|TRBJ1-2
CASSKTGGRGYTF
TGTGCCAGCAGCAAGACAGGGGGCAGAGGCTACACCTTC
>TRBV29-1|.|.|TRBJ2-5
CSVRDPETQYF
TGCAGCGTGAGGGACCCAGAGACCCAGTACTTC
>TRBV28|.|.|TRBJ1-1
CASRTGTLNTEAFF
TGTGCCAGCAGGACCGGGACTTTGAACACTGAAGCTTTCTTT
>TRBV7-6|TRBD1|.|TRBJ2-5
CASSLQGNRGTETQYF
TGTGCCAGCAGCCTACAGGGGAACAGGGGGACGGAGACCCAGTACTTC
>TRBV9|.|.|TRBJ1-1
CASSVGGDRTEAFF
TGTGCCAGCAGCGTAGGGGGCGATCGCACTGAAGCTTTCTTT
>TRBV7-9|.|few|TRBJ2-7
CASSPTGNTYEQYF
TGTGCCAGCAGCCCCACAGGGAACACCTACGAGCAGTACTTC
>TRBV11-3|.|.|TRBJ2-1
CASSPGTPYNEQFF
TGTGCCAGCAGCCCCGGGACACCCTACAATGAGCAGTTCTTC
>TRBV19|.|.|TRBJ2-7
CASSHDGTYEQYF
TGTGCCAGTAGTCATGACGGAACCTACGAGCAGTACTTC
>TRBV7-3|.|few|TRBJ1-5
CASSLGHVNQPQHF
TGTGCCAGCAGCTTAGGGCACGTCAATCAGCCCCAGCATTTT
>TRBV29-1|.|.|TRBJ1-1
CSALDIDTEAFF
TGCAGCGCCTTAGACATTGACACTGAAGCTTTCTTT
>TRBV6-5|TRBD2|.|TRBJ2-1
CASSYSRREGNEQFF
TGTGCCAGCAGTTACTCGAGGCGGGAGGGGAATGAGCAGTTCTTC
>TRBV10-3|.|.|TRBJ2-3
CAISEPQGSTDTQYF
TGTGCCATCAGTGAGCCGCAGGGTAGCACAGATACGCAGTATTTT
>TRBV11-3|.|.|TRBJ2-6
CASSEGRSGANVLTF
TGTGCCAGCAGCGAGGGGAGGTCGGGGGCCAACGTCCTGACTTTC
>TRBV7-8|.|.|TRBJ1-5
CASSLLGGQNQPQHF
TGTGCCAGCAGCTTGCTTGGGGGGCAGAATCAGCCCCAGCATTTT
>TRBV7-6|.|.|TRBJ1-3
CASSFGSAEPGNTIYF
TGTGCCAGCAGCTTCGGATCGGCAGAGCCTGGAAACACCATATATTTT
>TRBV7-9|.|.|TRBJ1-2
CASSLEPPGWAGYTF
TGTGCCAGCAGCCTAGAGCCCCCCGGTTGGGCGGGCTACACCTTC
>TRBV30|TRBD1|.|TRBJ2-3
CAWSRTGGMTDTQYF
TGTGCCTGGAGTCGGACAGGGGGCATGACAGATACGCAGTATTTT
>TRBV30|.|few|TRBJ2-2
CAWSVLGTPNTGELFF
TGTGCCTGGAGTGTACTAGGGACTCCCAACACCGGGGAGCTGTTTTTT
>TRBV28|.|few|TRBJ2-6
CASSHQTASGANVLTF
TGTGCCAGCAGCCACCAGACAGCGTCTGGGGCCAACGTCCTGACTTTC
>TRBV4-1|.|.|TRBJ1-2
CASSQDPTDPYGYTF
TGCGCCAGCAGCCAAGATCCGACGGACCCCTATGGCTACACCTTC
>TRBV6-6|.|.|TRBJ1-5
CASSSTDRGSNQPQHF
TGTGCCAGCAGCTCGACAGATCGGGGTAGCAATCAGCCCCAGCATTTT
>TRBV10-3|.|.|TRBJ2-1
CASSYSRRGANEQFF
TGTGCCAGCAGTTACTCCCGTCGGGGGGCGAATGAGCAGTTCTTC
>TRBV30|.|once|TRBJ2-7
CAWSAGWSSYEQYF
TGTGCCTGGAGTGCAGGCTGGAGCTCCTACGAGCAGTACTTC
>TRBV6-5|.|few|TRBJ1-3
CASSYSRRSGNTIYF
TGTGCCAGCAGTTACTCAAGACGGTCTGGAAACACCATATATTTT
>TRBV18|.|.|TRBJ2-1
CASSPSTGMYNEQFF
TGTGCCAGCTCACCAAGCACGGGGATGTACAATGAGCAGTTCTTC
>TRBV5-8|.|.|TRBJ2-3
CASSKVAATWDTQYF
TGTGCCAGCAGCAAAGTAGCGGCCACCTGGGATACGCAGTATTTT
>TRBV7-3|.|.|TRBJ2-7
CASSFVSAGPGEQYF
TGTGCCAGCAGCTTCGTTTCGGCGGGACCAGGGGAGCAGTACTTC
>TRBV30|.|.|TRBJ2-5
CAWKIFPLGERGETQYF
TGTGCCTGGAAAATTTTCCCCCTGGGGGAAAGGGGAGAGACCCAGTACTTC
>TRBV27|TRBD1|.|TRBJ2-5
CASSLSDRAETQYF
TGTGCCAGCAGTTTATCGGACAGGGCAGAGACCCAGTACTTC